This T cell receptor beta chain was captured in a study of human CD4 T cells and Enterobacteriaceae. Memory CD4+ T cells were sorted as all CD4+ cells except CD45RA+CCR7+CD95- naive cells, over 98% pure. Sequencing was performed with immunoSEQ multiplex PCR; in TCRdb, only in-frame clones are kept and a portion is missing. The table lists some 26,000 clones, more than 80% of them singletons. Comment on this clone: The junction departs from germline at one end; a sequencing error may be responsible.

Sequenced material: memory CD4+ T cells from blood. The sequence came from a human donor in good health.

CDR3 sequence: CASSTTQKSFEQYF. CDR3 DNA: TGTGCCAGCAGCACGACCCAGAAGTCCTTCGAGCAGTACTTC. J is TRBJ2-7 and V is TRBV28; D gene uncertain. Germline lookup yields CDR1 MDHEN and CDR2 SYDVKM. The CDR3 has 14 amino acids.